A selection of T cell receptor beta chains follows, all from one sample in a study of identical twins. TCRdb passed the 5' RACE reads through MiXCR, listing each CDR3 protein once. The data contain 1.5 million to 2 million distinct CDR3 sequences, about 32% of them singletons. Material: cord blood. The source of these receptors is a newborn girl in good health. CDR3s include the opening cysteine and the closing phenylalanine or tryptophan. A D gene is named only where the DNA matches it firmly. A row's size may be missing; if present it is once, few, many or a size class.

v_call: TRBV11-2
clone_size: few
d_call: TRBD2
j_call: TRBJ2-1
cdr3_nt: TGTGCCAGCAGCTTACTAGCGGGGGGATCTGAGCAGTTCTTC
cdr3_aa: CASSLLAGGSEQFF

v_call: TRBV6-1
clone_size: .
d_call: .
j_call: TRBJ1-5
cdr3_nt: TGTGCCAGCAGTCCCGTGATAGGGCTTATGTCGTATAGCAATCAGCCCCAGCATTTT
cdr3_aa: CASSPVIGLMSYSNQPQHF

v_call: TRBV25-1
clone_size: many
d_call: .
j_call: TRBJ1-2
cdr3_nt: TGTGCCAGCAGTGATTTGAACTATGGCTACACCTTC
cdr3_aa: CASSDLNYGYTF

v_call: TRBV6-5
clone_size: .
d_call: TRBD2
j_call: TRBJ2-1
cdr3_nt: TGTGCCAGCAGTTACTCGCGACTAGCGGAGGGAAGGGGGTACAATGAGCAGTTCTTC
cdr3_aa: CASSYSRLAEGRGYNEQFF

v_call: TRBV5-6
clone_size: few
d_call: .
j_call: TRBJ2-7
cdr3_nt: TGTGCCAGCAGCCGTGGACTCTCAGCCTACGAGCAGTACTTC
cdr3_aa: CASSRGLSAYEQYF

v_call: TRBV7-9
clone_size: few
d_call: .
j_call: TRBJ2-5
cdr3_nt: TGTGCCAGCAGCTTGGACGGGCGGGGACAAGAGACCCAGTACTTC
cdr3_aa: CASSLDGRGQETQYF

v_call: TRBV2
clone_size: few
d_call: .
j_call: TRBJ1-4
cdr3_nt: TGTGCCAGCAGTGAATTGTTAGGACGAACTAATGAAAAACTGTTTTTT
cdr3_aa: CASSELLGRTNEKLFF

v_call: TRBV4-1
clone_size: .
d_call: TRBD1
j_call: TRBJ2-7
cdr3_nt: TGCGCCAGCAGCCAATATGACAGGGCTACCTACGAGCAGTACTTC
cdr3_aa: CASSQYDRATYEQYF

v_call: TRBV4-2
clone_size: few
d_call: .
j_call: TRBJ2-3
cdr3_nt: TGTGCCAGCAGCCAAGCGACAGCCTATAGCACAGATACGCAGTATTTT
cdr3_aa: CASSQATAYSTDTQYF

v_call: TRBV6-8
clone_size: .
d_call: TRBD1
j_call: TRBJ1-2
cdr3_nt: TGTGCCAGCAGTCCGGACAGGTCCCTTTATGGCTACACCTTC
cdr3_aa: CASSPDRSLYGYTF

v_call: TRBV6-5
clone_size: few
d_call: .
j_call: TRBJ1-1
cdr3_nt: TGTGCCAGCAGTTACTCGTCGGGGAGCCCTGAAGCTTTCTTT
cdr3_aa: CASSYSSGSPEAFF

v_call: TRBV20-1
clone_size: .
d_call: .
j_call: TRBJ2-1
cdr3_nt: TGCAGTGCTAGCTTAACTAGCCTTGGATCCTACAATGAGCAGTTCTTC
cdr3_aa: CSASLTSLGSYNEQFF

v_call: TRBV14
clone_size: .
d_call: TRBD2
j_call: TRBJ2-1
cdr3_nt: TGTGCCAGCAGCCAATTTCCGGGAGGGCCCAAAACCAATGAGCAGTTCTTC
cdr3_aa: CASSQFPGGPKTNEQFF

v_call: TRBV5-1
clone_size: many
d_call: .
j_call: TRBJ1-4
cdr3_nt: TGTGCCAGCAGCTTGGGTAATGAAAAACTGTTTTTT
cdr3_aa: CASSLGNEKLFF

v_call: TRBV5-1
clone_size: few
d_call: .
j_call: TRBJ1-2
cdr3_nt: TGCGCCAGCAGCGGAACCGGGACAAACTATGGCTACACCTTC
cdr3_aa: CASSGTGTNYGYTF

v_call: TRBV24-1
clone_size: few
d_call: .
j_call: TRBJ2-3
cdr3_nt: TGTGCCACCAGTGAAGAAAGAGGTGATACGCAGTATTTT
cdr3_aa: CATSEERGDTQYF

v_call: TRBV28
clone_size: few
d_call: TRBD1
j_call: TRBJ2-3
cdr3_nt: TGTGCCAGCAGGAAGTACCAGACAGGGAGCACAGATACGCAGTATTTT
cdr3_aa: CASRKYQTGSTDTQYF

v_call: TRBV6-6
clone_size: .
d_call: TRBD1
j_call: TRBJ1-2
cdr3_nt: TGTGCCAGCAGTTACTCGGGACAGAACTCTAACTATGGCTACACCTTC
cdr3_aa: CASSYSGQNSNYGYTF

v_call: TRBV28
clone_size: .
d_call: .
j_call: TRBJ1-1
cdr3_nt: TGTGCCAGCAGACCCCCTACAGGGCACACTGAAGCTTTCTTT
cdr3_aa: CASRPPTGHTEAFF

v_call: TRBV20-1
clone_size: few
d_call: .
j_call: TRBJ2-7
cdr3_nt: TGCAGTGCTAGAGATCTGCTCTTCGGGCAGTACTTC
cdr3_aa: CSARDLLFGQYF

v_call: TRBV20-1
clone_size: .
d_call: TRBD2
j_call: TRBJ2-5
cdr3_nt: TGCAGTGCTAGAGATCTCCCCACTAGCGTCAATGAGCAGTACTTC
cdr3_aa: CSARDLPTSVNEQYF

v_call: TRBV2
clone_size: .
d_call: .
j_call: TRBJ1-5
cdr3_nt: TGTGCCAGCACCGGAACCAGGTACCAGCCCCAGCATTTT
cdr3_aa: CASTGTRYQPQHF

v_call: TRBV7-9
clone_size: .
d_call: TRBD1
j_call: TRBJ1-1
cdr3_nt: TGTGCCAGCGGCCGAGGAACAGGGGGAACTGAAGCTTTCTTT
cdr3_aa: CASGRGTGGTEAFF

v_call: TRBV4-3
clone_size: .
d_call: .
j_call: TRBJ1-5
cdr3_nt: TGCGCCAGCAGCCAAGATTCGGGAAGGCAGCCCCAGCATTTT
cdr3_aa: CASSQDSGRQPQHF

v_call: TRBV7-9
clone_size: many
d_call: TRBD2
j_call: TRBJ2-7
cdr3_nt: TGTGCCAGCAGCTTAGGAGCGGGGGGCGAGCAGTACTTC
cdr3_aa: CASSLGAGGEQYF

v_call: TRBV7-9
clone_size: .
d_call: TRBD1
j_call: TRBJ2-2
cdr3_nt: TGTGCCAGCAGCTTAAGGGGCACAACCGGGACAGCGAACACCGGGGAGCTGTTTTTT
cdr3_aa: CASSLRGTTGTANTGELFF

v_call: TRBV27
clone_size: .
d_call: TRBD1
j_call: TRBJ1-3
cdr3_nt: TGTGCCAGCAGGGCCAAGGGGGCGCCTGGAAACACCATATATTTT
cdr3_aa: CASRAKGAPGNTIYF

v_call: TRBV5-1
clone_size: .
d_call: TRBD2
j_call: TRBJ2-1
cdr3_nt: TGCGCCAGCAGCTTGGGGACTAGCGGGGATGAGCAGTTCTTC
cdr3_aa: CASSLGTSGDEQFF

v_call: TRBV12-3/TRBV12-4
clone_size: .
d_call: .
j_call: TRBJ2-7
cdr3_nt: TGTGCCAGCAGTTTAAGGGGGGCCGAGCAGTACTTC
cdr3_aa: CASSLRGAEQYF

v_call: TRBV24-1
clone_size: .
d_call: .
j_call: TRBJ2-3
cdr3_nt: TGTGCCACCAAGAGGGGCAGCACAGATACGCAGTATTTT
cdr3_aa: CATKRGSTDTQYF

v_call: TRBV10-3
clone_size: few
d_call: .
j_call: TRBJ1-1
cdr3_nt: TGTGCCATGAGTGGTATGAACACTGAAGCTTTCTTT
cdr3_aa: CAMSGMNTEAFF

v_call: TRBV27
clone_size: few
d_call: TRBD1
j_call: TRBJ2-7
cdr3_nt: TGTGCCACCGAGGGACAGGGCGTCTCCTACGAGCAGTACTTC
cdr3_aa: CATEGQGVSYEQYF

v_call: TRBV20-1
clone_size: few
d_call: .
j_call: TRBJ2-4
cdr3_nt: TGCAGTGCTCCCAATCTAGCCAAAAACATTCAGTACTTC
cdr3_aa: CSAPNLAKNIQYF

v_call: TRBV5-1
clone_size: .
d_call: TRBD2
j_call: TRBJ2-3
cdr3_nt: TGCGCCAGCAGCACGGGACTAGCGGGGGGTAGAGCAGATACGCAGTATTTT
cdr3_aa: CASSTGLAGGRADTQYF

v_call: TRBV2
clone_size: few
d_call: TRBD2
j_call: TRBJ2-3
cdr3_nt: TGTGCCAGCGGATCATTAGGTAGCGGGAGTCTTGGAGATACGCAGTATTTT
cdr3_aa: CASGSLGSGSLGDTQYF

v_call: TRBV12-5
clone_size: few
d_call: TRBD1
j_call: TRBJ2-7
cdr3_nt: TGTGCTAGTGGTTTAGAACAGGGGCGCTCCTACGAGCAGTACTTC
cdr3_aa: CASGLEQGRSYEQYF

v_call: TRBV7-2
clone_size: .
d_call: .
j_call: TRBJ2-1
cdr3_nt: TGTGCCAGCAGCTTAGTTGAGTCGTACAATGAGCAGTTCTTC
cdr3_aa: CASSLVESYNEQFF

v_call: TRBV2
clone_size: .
d_call: TRBD1
j_call: TRBJ1-1
cdr3_nt: TGTGCCAGCGAGAGGGGGCGAAACACTGAAGCTTTCTTT
cdr3_aa: CASERGRNTEAFF

v_call: TRBV7-9
clone_size: many
d_call: .
j_call: TRBJ1-2
cdr3_nt: TGTGCCAGCAGCTTACTCTATGGCTACACCTTC
cdr3_aa: CASSLLYGYTF

v_call: TRBV2
clone_size: .
d_call: TRBD2
j_call: TRBJ2-5
cdr3_nt: TGTGCCAGCAGTTATAATAGCGGGAGGGCCCTCTTGAGATTCCAAGAGACCCAGTACTTC
cdr3_aa: CASSYNSGRALLRFQETQYF

v_call: TRBV2
clone_size: few
d_call: TRBD2
j_call: TRBJ2-5
cdr3_nt: TGTGCCAGCGGCTTAGTAGCGGGAGCGGAAGAGACCCAGTACTTC
cdr3_aa: CASGLVAGAEETQYF

v_call: TRBV12-3/TRBV12-4
clone_size: .
d_call: .
j_call: TRBJ1-3
cdr3_nt: TGTGCCAGCATGACAGAAGGAAACACCATATATTTT
cdr3_aa: CASMTEGNTIYF

v_call: TRBV4-2
clone_size: few
d_call: TRBD1
j_call: TRBJ1-5
cdr3_nt: TGTGCCAGCAGCCCAGGGGACAGGGGGGACAATCAGCCCCAGCATTTT
cdr3_aa: CASSPGDRGDNQPQHF

v_call: TRBV28
clone_size: .
d_call: .
j_call: TRBJ2-3
cdr3_nt: TGTGCCAGCAGTTTGAACTACCTCACAGATACGCAGTATTTT
cdr3_aa: CASSLNYLTDTQYF